These 14 T cell receptor beta chains share one sample of origin, sequenced in a study of blood T cell repertoires in COVID-19. Data came from immunoSEQ multiplex PCR; TCRdb stores just in-frame clones and leaves some out. The sample carries some 200,000 clones, roughly 85% recorded once. The sequenced material came from peripheral blood. These receptors were collected from a man aged 60 to 75 with active or convalescent COVID-19.

The genes are TRBV14 and TRBJ1-6, with 7 bases identical to TRBD1. The CDR3 length is 14 residues. Unmatched junction bases numbered 3, after V lost 4 bases and J lost 6 bases. Germline lookup yields CDR1 SGHDN and CDR2 FVKESK. The DNA of the CDR3 is TGTGCCAGCAGCCTGGGACAGCTTAATTCACCCCTCCACTTT. This sequence encodes CASSLGQLNSPLHF.

The chain couples TRBV7-6 to TRBJ2-1; 9 nucleotides align to TRBD2. Germline values: CDR1 SGHVS, CDR2 FNYEAQ. With 5 bases clipped from V and 6 bases from J, the junction kept 11 bases outside the gene matches. This CDR3 contains 16 residues. This CDR3 reads CASSLRGRGGFNEQFF. DNA of the CDR3: TGTGCCAGCAGCCTCCGAGGGCGGGGGGGCTTCAATGAGCAGTTCTTC.

CDR3 amino acids: CASSLGQGSRGYTF. The DNA for the CDR3 is TGCGCCAGCAGCTTGGGACAGGGTAGCCGGGGCTACACCTTC. This chain uses TRBV5-1 with TRBJ1-2; 7 nucleotides agree with TRBD1. The CDR3 contains 14 residues. The germline V gene has CDR1 SGHRS and CDR2 YFSETQ. Unmatched junction bases numbered 7, after V lost 0 bases and J lost 8 bases.

The V call is TRBV19, the J call TRBJ1-1; 9 bases line up with TRBD1. The CDR3 covers 13 residues. V lost 5 bases to trimming and J lost 12 bases; unmatched junction nucleotides: 10. Per germline, CDR1 LNHDA and CDR2 SQIVND (reference sequence). In DNA form, the CDR3 reads TGTGCCAGTAGTGAACGCAACAGGGGGCCGACTTTCTTT. Translated, it gives CASSERNRGPTFF.

The J gene is TRBJ1-4, the V gene TRBV2, with D unclear. Germline V CDR1 and CDR2: SNHLY, FYNNEI. The CDR3 is made up of 14 amino acids. The germline V and J ends were trimmed by 6 bases and 8 bases, with 16 bases remaining between them. The CDR3 region is CASRFPPGNEKLFF. DNA for the CDR3: TGTGCCAGCAGATTCCCCCCGGGTAACGAAAAACTGTTTTTT.

The rearrangement joins TRBV28 to TRBJ2-7; unclear D gene. This CDR3 comprises 12 residues. CDR1 is MDHEN, CDR2 SYDVKM, per germline. V lost 2 bases, J lost 5 bases, and 7 bases lay in between. The CDR3 DNA sequence: TGTGCCAGCAGTTTAGGCAACGACGAGCAGTACTTC. Amino acid sequence: CASSLGNDEQYF.

This chain uses TRBV6-1 with TRBJ2-4, with D perhaps matching TRBD1 (6 bases). V dropped 2 bases and J dropped 2 bases, with 10 bases sitting between them. The CDR3 runs to 15 residues. Germline V gives CDR1 MNHNS, CDR2 SASEGT. CDR3 sequence (DNA): TGTGCCAGCAGTGAAACCCAGGGGACCAAAAACATTCAGTACTTC. Amino acids: CASSETQGTKNIQYF.

This clone was seen more than once but under ten times. The V gene is TRBV15, the J gene TRBJ1-2, with D possibly TRBD1 on 5 matching bases. V was shortened by 4 bases and J by 3 bases, with 18 bases between the two germline ends. This CDR3 contains 16 residues. Germline V gene data show CDR1 as LNHNV and CDR2 as YYDKDF (reference sequence). CDR3 DNA sequence: TGTGCCACCAGCAAACCAAGACCTGAAGGGGACTATGGCTACACCTTC. It translates to CATSKPRPEGDYGYTF.

The rearrangement links TRBV11-2 to TRBJ2-6; D is possibly TRBD1 (5 bases). The CDR3 totals 14 residues. The V end was cut by 5 bases, the J end by 0 bases, with 5 bases between. CDR1 is SGHAT, CDR2 FQNNGV, per germline. Written as DNA, the CDR3 is TGTGCCAGCAGCGACAGCTCTGGGGCCAACGTCCTGACTTTC. Translated, it gives CASSDSSGANVLTF.

J is TRBJ2-5 and V is TRBV7-6; D is possibly TRBD1 (5 bases). Between the trimmed V and J ends, which lost 5 bases and 1 base, there was a span of 20 bases. This CDR3 has 17 residues. Germline CDR1 is SGHVS and CDR2 is FNYEAQ. CDR3 loop: CASSHDPPRELQETQYF. The CDR3 DNA is TGTGCCAGCAGCCATGATCCCCCCAGGGAACTCCAAGAGACCCAGTACTTC.

V gene TRBV6-5 combines with J gene TRBJ2-2, with D unclear. V shed 5 bases and J shed 1 base, with 5 bases lying between them. This CDR3 region has 13 residues. Germline V gene lookup returns CDR1 MNHEY and CDR2 SVGAGI. This CDR3 is CASSPVNTGELFF. CDR3 in DNA: TGTGCCAGCAGTCCAGTGAACACCGGGGAGCTGTTTTTT.

This chain connects TRBV7-9 to TRBJ2-1; the match to TRBD1 covers 8 bases. V lost 7 bases, J lost 7 bases, and 12 bases stayed unmatched. Germline V gene sequence: CDR1 SEHNR, CDR2 FQNEAQ (reference sequence). The CDR3 covers 15 residues. The CDR3 spells CASTQDRAVGNEQFF. The DNA for the CDR3 is TGTGCCAGCACCCAGGACAGGGCAGTTGGGAATGAGCAGTTCTTC. Based on the CDR3 plus reference TRBV7-9 and TRBJ2-1, the full variable domain is DTGVSQNPRHKITKRGQNVTFRCDPISEHNRLYWYRQTLGQGPEFLTYFQNEAQLEKSRLLSDRFSAERPKGSFSTLEIQRTEQGDSAMYLCASTQDRAVGNEQFFGPGTRLTVL.

The genes are TRBV12-5 and TRBJ1-6, with 11 bases fitting TRBD1. V trimming: 4 bases; J trimming: 9 bases; junction bases outside the gene matches: 2. This CDR3 is built from 14 residues. The germline gives CDR1 LGHNT, CDR2 FRNRAP. The CDR3, as DNA: TGTGCTAGTGGTTCTGGGACAGGGGGTTCACCCCTCCACTTT. Translating it yields CASGSGTGGSPLHF.

This sequence joins TRBV2 and TRBJ1-1; tentative D call: TRBD1 (6 bases). Per the germline V gene, CDR1 is SNHLY and CDR2 is FYNNEI. This CDR3 has 11 amino acids. The V end lost 6 bases, the J end lost 5 bases, and 7 bases lay between the germline ends. The CDR3 bases are TGTGCCAGCAGGCAGGGGACTGAAGCTTTCTTT. Amino acids: CASRQGTEAFF.